This T cell receptor (beta chain) was retrieved from a study of blood T cell repertoires in COVID-19. In the authors' methods: Reference gene primer amplification in the assay estimated nucleated cell counts. Generated by immunoSEQ multiplex PCR, the TCRdb table keeps only in-frame clones and is missing some. The DNA gave D and trimming, while V, J and clone size come from that table. The sample consists of about 210,000 clones, roughly 84% of them appearing once. V lost 5 bases and J 2 bases, leaving 17 bases between the germline ends. This CDR3 comprises 16 residues. Germline-derived CDR1 and CDR2 are KGHSH and LQKENI. The sample holds a few counts of this clone.

The sequence was collected from a woman of 80 years or more with COVID-19, enrolled during active disease. The chain combines TRBV18 with TRBJ2-3; weak D call: TRBD2 (5 bases). The sample comprised peripheral blood. The CDR3 nucleotides are TGTGCCAGCTCAACTATGGGAGTCTGGTCCACAGATACGCAGTATTTT. Translation: CASSTMGVWSTDTQYF. Complete variable domain (other parts from reference TRBV18 and TRBJ2-3): NAGVMQNPRHLVRRRGQEARLRCSPMKGHSHVYWYRQLPEEGLKFMVYLQKENIIDESGMPKERFSAEFPKEGPSILRIQQVVRGDSAAYFCASSTMGVWSTDTQYFGPGTRLTVL.